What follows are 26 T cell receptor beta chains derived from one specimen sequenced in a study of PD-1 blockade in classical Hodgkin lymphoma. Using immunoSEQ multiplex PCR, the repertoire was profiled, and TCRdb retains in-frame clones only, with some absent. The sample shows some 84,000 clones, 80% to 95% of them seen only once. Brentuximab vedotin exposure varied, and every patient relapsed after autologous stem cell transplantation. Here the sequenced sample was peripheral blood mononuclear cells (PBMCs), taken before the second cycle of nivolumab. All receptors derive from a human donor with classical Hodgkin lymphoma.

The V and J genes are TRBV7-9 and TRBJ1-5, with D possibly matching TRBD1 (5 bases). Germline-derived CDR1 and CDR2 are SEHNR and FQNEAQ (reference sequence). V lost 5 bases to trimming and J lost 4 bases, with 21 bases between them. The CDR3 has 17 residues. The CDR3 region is CASSEVRTSIENQPQHF. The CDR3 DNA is TGTGCCAGCAGCGAGGTCCGGACAAGTATAGAAAATCAGCCCCAGCATTTT.

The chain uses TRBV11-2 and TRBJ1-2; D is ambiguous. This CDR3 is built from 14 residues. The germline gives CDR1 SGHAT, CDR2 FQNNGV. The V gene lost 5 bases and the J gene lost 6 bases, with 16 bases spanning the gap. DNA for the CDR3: TGTGCCAGCAGCCGGGTCGGGCGGGCAGATGGCTACACCTTC. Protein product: CASSRVGRADGYTF.

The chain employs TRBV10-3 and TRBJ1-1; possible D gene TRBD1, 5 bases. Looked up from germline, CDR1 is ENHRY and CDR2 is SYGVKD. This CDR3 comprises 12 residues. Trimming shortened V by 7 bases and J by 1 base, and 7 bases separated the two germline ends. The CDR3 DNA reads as TGTGCCATCACTGGGGCGAACACTGAAGCTTTCTTT. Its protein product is CAITGANTEAFF.

The CDR3 nucleotides read TGTGCCAGCAGTTCTCTAGATCCCCAAGAGACCCAGTACTTC. This codes for CASSSLDPQETQYF. This chain uses TRBV27 with TRBJ2-5; no definite D call. CDR1 and CDR2 (germline): MNHEY, SMNVEV (reference sequence). CDR3 length: 14 amino acids. Trimming stripped 4 bases from V and 1 base from J, with 10 bases between.

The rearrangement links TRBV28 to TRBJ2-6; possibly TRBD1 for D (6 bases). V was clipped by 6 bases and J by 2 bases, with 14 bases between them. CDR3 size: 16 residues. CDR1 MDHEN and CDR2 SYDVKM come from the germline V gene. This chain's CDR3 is CASRRAGVAGANVLTF. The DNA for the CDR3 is TGTGCCAGCAGAAGAGCAGGGGTGGCTGGGGCCAACGTCCTGACTTTC.

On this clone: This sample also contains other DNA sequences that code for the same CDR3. This CDR3 is CASSVLAGQDTGELFF. CDR3 bases: TGTGCCAGCAGCGTACTAGCGGGGCAAGACACCGGGGAGCTGTTTTTT. This rearrangement joins TRBV9 to TRBJ2-2; 9 bases agree with TRBD2. This CDR3 is built from 16 residues. Germline V CDR1 and CDR2: SGDLS, YYNGEE. The V gene end was trimmed by 1 base and the J gene end by 3 bases; junction bases not matched to a gene: 4.

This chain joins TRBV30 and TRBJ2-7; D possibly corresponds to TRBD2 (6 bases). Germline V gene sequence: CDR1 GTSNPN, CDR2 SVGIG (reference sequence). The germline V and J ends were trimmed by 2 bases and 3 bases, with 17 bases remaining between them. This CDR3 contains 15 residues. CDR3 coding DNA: TGTGCCTGGAGTCAAGCGGGCCTAAACTTCTACGAGCAGTACTTC. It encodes CAWSQAGLNFYEQYF.

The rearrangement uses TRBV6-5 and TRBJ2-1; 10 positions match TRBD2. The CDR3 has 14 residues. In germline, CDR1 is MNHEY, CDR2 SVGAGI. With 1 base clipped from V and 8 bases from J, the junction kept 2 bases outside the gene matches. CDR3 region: CASSYLAGGDEQFF. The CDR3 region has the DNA TGTGCCAGCAGTTACTTAGCGGGAGGCGATGAGCAGTTCTTC.

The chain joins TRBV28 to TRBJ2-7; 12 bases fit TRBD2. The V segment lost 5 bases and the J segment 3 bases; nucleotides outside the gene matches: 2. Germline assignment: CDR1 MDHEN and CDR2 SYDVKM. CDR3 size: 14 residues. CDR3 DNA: TGTGCCAGCAGTCCGGGACTAGCGGGCTACGAGCAGTACTTC. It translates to CASSPGLAGYEQYF. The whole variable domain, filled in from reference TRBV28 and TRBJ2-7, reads DVKVTQSSRYLVKRTGEKVFLECVQDMDHENMFWYRQDPGLGLRLIYFSYDVKMKEKGDIPEGYSVSREKKERFSLILESASTNQTSMYLCASSPGLAGYEQYFGPGTRLTVT.

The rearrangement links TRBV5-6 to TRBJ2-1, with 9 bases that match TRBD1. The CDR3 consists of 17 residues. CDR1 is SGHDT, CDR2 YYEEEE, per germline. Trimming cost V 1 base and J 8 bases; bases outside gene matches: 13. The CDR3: CASSLFGRVQGAHEQFF. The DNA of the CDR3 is TGTGCCAGCAGCTTGTTTGGTAGAGTACAGGGGGCGCATGAGCAGTTCTTC.

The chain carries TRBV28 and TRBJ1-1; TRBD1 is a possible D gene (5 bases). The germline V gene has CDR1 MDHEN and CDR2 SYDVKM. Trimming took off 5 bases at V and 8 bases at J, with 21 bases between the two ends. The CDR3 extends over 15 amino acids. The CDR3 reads CASSQTARQPWEAFF. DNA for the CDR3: TGTGCCAGCAGTCAAACGGCAAGACAGCCGTGGGAAGCTTTCTTT.

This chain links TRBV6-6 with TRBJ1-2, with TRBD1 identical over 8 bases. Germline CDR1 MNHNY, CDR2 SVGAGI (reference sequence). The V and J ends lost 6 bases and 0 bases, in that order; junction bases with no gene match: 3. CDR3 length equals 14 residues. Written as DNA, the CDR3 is TGTGCCAGCAGGGGGACAGGATCTAACTATGGCTACACCTTC. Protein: CASRGTGSNYGYTF.

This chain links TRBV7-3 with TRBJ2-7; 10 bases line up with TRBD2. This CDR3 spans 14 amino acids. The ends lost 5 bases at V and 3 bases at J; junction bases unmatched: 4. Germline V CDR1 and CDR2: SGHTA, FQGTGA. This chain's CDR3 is CASSVASGSYEQYF. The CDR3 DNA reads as TGTGCCAGCAGCGTGGCTAGCGGGAGCTACGAGCAGTACTTC.

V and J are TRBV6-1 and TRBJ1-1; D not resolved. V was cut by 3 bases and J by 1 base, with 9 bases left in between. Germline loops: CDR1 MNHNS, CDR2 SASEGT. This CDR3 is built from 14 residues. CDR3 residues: CASSDGRANTEAFF. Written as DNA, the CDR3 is TGTGCCAGCAGTGACGGACGTGCGAACACTGAAGCTTTCTTT.

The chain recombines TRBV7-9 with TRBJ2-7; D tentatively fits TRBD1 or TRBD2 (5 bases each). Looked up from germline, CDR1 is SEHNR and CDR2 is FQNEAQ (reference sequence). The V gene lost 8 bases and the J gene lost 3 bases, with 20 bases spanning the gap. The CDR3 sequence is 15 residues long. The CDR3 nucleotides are TGTGCCAGCGGCTACAGCAATGGGGGAATCTACGAGCAGTACTTC. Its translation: CASGYSNGGIYEQYF. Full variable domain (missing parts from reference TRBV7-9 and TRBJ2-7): DTGVSQNPRHKITKRGQNVTFRCDPISEHNRLYWYRQTLGQGPEFLTYFQNEAQLEKSRLLSDRFSAERPKGSFSTLEIQRTEQGDSAMYLCASGYSNGGIYEQYFGPGTRLTVT.

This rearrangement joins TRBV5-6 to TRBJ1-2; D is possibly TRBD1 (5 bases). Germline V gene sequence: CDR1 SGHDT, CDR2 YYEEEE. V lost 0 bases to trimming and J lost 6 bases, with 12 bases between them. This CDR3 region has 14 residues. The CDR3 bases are TGTGCCAGCAGCTTGGGAGGGGTCCCTAATGGCTACACCTTC. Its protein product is CASSLGGVPNGYTF. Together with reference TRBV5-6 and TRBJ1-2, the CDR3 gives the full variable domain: DAGVTQSPTHLIKTRGQQVTLRCSPKSGHDTVSWYQQALGQGPQFIFQYYEEEERQRGNFPDRFSGHQFPNYSSELNVNALLLGDSALYLCASSLGGVPNGYTFGSGTRLTVV.

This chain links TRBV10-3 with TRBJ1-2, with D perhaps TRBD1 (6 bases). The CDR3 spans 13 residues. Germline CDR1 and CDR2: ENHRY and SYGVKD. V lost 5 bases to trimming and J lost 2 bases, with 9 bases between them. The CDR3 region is CAISTGQNYGYTF. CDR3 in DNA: TGTGCCATCAGTACTGGACAGAACTATGGCTACACCTTC.

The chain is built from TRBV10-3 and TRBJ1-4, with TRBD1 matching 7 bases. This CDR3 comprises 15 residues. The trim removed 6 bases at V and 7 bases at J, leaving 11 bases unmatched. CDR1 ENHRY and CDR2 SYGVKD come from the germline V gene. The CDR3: CAIRRIGTVGEKLFF. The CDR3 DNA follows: TGTGCCATCAGGCGAATCGGGACAGTGGGTGAAAAACTGTTTTTT.

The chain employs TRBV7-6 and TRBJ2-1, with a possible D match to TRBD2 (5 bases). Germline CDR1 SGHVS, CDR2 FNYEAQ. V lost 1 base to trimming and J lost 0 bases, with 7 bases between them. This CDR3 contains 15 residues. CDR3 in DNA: TGTGCCAGCAGCTTAGGAGGGAACTCCTACAATGAGCAGTTCTTC. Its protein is CASSLGGNSYNEQFF.

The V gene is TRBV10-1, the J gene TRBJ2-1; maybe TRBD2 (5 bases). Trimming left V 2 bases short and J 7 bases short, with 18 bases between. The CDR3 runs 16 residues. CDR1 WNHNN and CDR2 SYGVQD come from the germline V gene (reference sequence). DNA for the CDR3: TGCGCCAGCAGTGAGGACTACCGGGGAGCGAATAATGAGCAGTTCTTC. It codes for CASSEDYRGANNEQFF.

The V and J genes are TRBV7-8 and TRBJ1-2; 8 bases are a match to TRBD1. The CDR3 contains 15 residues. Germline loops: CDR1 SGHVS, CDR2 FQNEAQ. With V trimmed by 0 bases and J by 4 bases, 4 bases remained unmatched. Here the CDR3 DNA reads TGTGCCAGCAGCTTAGCACGGACAGGGTTCTATGGCTACACCTTC. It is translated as CASSLARTGFYGYTF.

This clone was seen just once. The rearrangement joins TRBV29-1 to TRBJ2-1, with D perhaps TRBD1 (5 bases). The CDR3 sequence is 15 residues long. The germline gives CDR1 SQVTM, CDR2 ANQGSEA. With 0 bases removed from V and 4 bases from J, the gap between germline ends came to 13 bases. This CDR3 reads CSVEDFQGEYNEQFF. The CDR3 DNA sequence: TGCAGCGTTGAAGATTTTCAGGGCGAGTACAATGAGCAGTTCTTC.

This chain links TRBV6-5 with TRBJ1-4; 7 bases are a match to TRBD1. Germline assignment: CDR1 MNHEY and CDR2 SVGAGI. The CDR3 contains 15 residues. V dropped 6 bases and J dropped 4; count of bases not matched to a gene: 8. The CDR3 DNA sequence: TGTGCCAGCAGCCCCCCGGGACAGTTTAATGAAAAACTGTTTTTT. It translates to CASSPPGQFNEKLFF.

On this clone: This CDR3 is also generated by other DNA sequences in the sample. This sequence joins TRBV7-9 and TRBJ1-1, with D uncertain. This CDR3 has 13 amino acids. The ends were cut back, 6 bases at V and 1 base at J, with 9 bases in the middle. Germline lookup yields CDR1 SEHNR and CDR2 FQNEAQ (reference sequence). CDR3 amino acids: CASSLTQNTEAFF. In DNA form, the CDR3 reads TGTGCCAGCAGTTTGACACAGAACACTGAAGCTTTCTTT.

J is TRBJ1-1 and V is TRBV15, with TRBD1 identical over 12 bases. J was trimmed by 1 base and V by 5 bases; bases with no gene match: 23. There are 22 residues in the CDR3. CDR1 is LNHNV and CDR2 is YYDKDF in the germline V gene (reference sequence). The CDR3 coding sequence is TGTGCCACCAGCTCATCCTTTTGGGACAGGGGGCGCAGGTACGTGGGGAACACTGAAGCTTTCTTT. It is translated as CATSSSFWDRGRRYVGNTEAFF.

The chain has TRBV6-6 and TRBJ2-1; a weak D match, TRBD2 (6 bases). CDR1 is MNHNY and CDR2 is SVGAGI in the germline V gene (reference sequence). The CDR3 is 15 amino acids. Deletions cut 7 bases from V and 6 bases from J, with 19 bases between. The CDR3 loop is CASNLPGLAANEQFF. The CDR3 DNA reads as TGTGCCAGCAACCTCCCGGGACTGGCTGCCAATGAGCAGTTCTTC.